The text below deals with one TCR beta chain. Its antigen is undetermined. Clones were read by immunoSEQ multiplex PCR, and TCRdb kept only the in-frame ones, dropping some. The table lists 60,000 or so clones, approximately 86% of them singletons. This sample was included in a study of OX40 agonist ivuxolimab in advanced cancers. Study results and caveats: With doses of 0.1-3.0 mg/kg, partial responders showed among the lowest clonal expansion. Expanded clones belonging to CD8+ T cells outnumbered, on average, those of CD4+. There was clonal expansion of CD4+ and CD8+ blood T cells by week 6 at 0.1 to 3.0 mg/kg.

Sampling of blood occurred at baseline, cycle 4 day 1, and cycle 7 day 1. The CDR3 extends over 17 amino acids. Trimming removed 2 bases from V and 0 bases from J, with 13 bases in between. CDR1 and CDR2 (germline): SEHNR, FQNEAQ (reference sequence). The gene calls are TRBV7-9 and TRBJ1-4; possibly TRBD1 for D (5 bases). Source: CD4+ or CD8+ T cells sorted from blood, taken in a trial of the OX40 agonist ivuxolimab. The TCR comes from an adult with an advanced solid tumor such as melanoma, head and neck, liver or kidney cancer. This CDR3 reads CASSLPVRDSTNEKLFF. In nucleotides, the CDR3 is TGTGCCAGCAGCTTACCGGTCCGGGACTCAACTAATGAAAAACTGTTTTTT.